Listed below are T cell receptor beta chains from one sample, sequenced in a study of shared clonotypes between healthy human individuals. Measured with immunoSEQ multiplex PCR; TCRdb has only the in-frame clones, and not every one. The table records about 2,200,000 clones, about 92% of them present only once. Sample: naive CD8+ T cells from PBMCs. These receptors were obtained from a man between 18 and 29 years old in good health. Some clones in this sample may be carry-over from other donors' samples. Both conserved end residues are part of each CDR3. The order of the fields is J gene, D gene, V gene, clone size, CDR3 protein, CDR3 DNA. D genes are given only for firm matches. Not all rows give a size; the values are once, few, many and, for expanded clones, a class.

TRBJ1-5 | NA | TRBV5-3 | NA | CARSFKPTGNQPQHF | TGTGCCAGAAGCTTCAAACCAACTGGGAATCAGCCCCAGCATTTT
TRBJ1-1 | NA | TRBV23-1 | NA | CASSQLPADGDAEAFF | TGCGCCAGCAGTCAACTACCGGCCGACGGGGACGCTGAAGCTTTCTTT
TRBJ2-2 | TRBD1 | TRBV28 | NA | CASSFRGQGATGELFF | TGTGCCAGCAGTTTCCGGGGACAGGGGGCCACCGGGGAGCTGTTTTTT
TRBJ2-7 | TRBD2 | TRBV29-1 | NA | CSVVPGTSAHEQYF | TGCAGCGTTGTCCCCGGGACTAGCGCTCACGAGCAGTACTTC
TRBJ2-1 | TRBD2 | TRBV27 | NA | CASSPLAGAYNEQFF | TGTGCCAGCAGTCCCCTAGCGGGAGCCTACAATGAGCAGTTCTTC
TRBJ2-3 | NA | TRBV7-8 | few | CASSLAPDTQYF | TGTGCCAGCAGCTTAGCCCCAGATACGCAGTATTTT
TRBJ2-1 | NA | TRBV7-7 | NA | CASSTRPIDEQFF | TGTGCCAGCAGCACCCGGCCCATAGATGAGCAGTTCTTC
TRBJ2-7 | TRBD2 | TRBV6-1 | NA | CASRNGGEGHEQYF | TGTGCCAGTAGAAATGGGGGGGAAGGGCACGAGCAGTACTTC
TRBJ1-1 | NA | TRBV5-1 | few | CASSLGTEAFF | TGCGCCAGCAGCTTGGGGACCGAAGCTTTCTTT
TRBJ2-7 | NA | TRBV4-1 | NA | CASSQDKTPYSYEQYF | TGCGCCAGCAGCCAAGATAAGACCCCATATTCCTACGAGCAGTACTTC
TRBJ1-2 | TRBD1 | TRBV27 | NA | CASSSRAGGNYGYTF | TGTGCCAGCAGTTCCCGGGCAGGGGGCAACTATGGCTACACCTTC
TRBJ2-2 | NA | TRBV11-2 | NA | CASSLDRPRELFF | TGTGCCAGCAGCTTAGATCGACCTAGGGAGCTGTTTTTT
TRBJ1-1 | NA | TRBV13 | NA | CASSLAGYATEAFF | TGTGCCAGCAGCTTAGCAGGGTACGCCACTGAAGCTTTCTTT
TRBJ2-7 | NA | TRBV13 | NA | CASSLGLEGSSYEQYF | TGTGCCAGCAGCTTAGGCCTAGAGGGCAGCTCCTACGAGCAGTACTTC
TRBJ2-1 | TRBD2 | TRBV7-8 | NA | CASSPRTEAGASYNEQFF | TGTGCCAGCAGCCCACGGACGGAAGCGGGAGCCTCCTACAATGAGCAGTTCTTC
TRBJ2-4 | NA | TRBV13 | NA | CASSKGRLNIQYF | TGTGCCAGCAGCAAGGGGAGGTTAAACATTCAGTACTTC
TRBJ2-7 | TRBD2 | TRBV27 | NA | CASSPRGPSGPIYEQYF | TGTGCCAGCAGCCCCCGGGGTCCTAGCGGGCCAATCTACGAGCAGTACTTC
TRBJ2-5 | TRBD2 | TRBV18 | NA | CASSLGTSAHPSQETQYF | TGTGCCAGCTCTCTGGGGACTAGCGCACACCCCTCCCAAGAGACCCAGTACTTC
TRBJ2-4 | TRBD2 | TRBV4-1 | NA | CASSPWNAGGDDKNIQYF | TGCGCCAGCAGCCCTTGGAACGCGGGGGGCGATGACAAAAACATTCAGTACTTC
TRBJ1-1 | NA | TRBV12-5 | NA | CASGLGREAFF | TGTGCTAGTGGTTTGGGCAGGGAAGCTTTCTTT
TRBJ2-7 | NA | TRBV11-2 | few | CASSLAAGAYEQYF | TGTGCCAGCAGCTTAGCGGCAGGGGCCTACGAGCAGTACTTC
TRBJ1-4 | NA | TRBV30 | NA | CAWSPSEEKLFF | TGTGCCTGGAGTCCCTCTGAGGAAAAACTGTTTTTT
TRBJ2-1 | NA | TRBV15 | NA | CATSRAGADEQFF | TGTGCCACCAGCAGAGCCGGGGCGGATGAGCAGTTCTTC
TRBJ2-7 | TRBD2 | TRBV29-1 | NA | CSVRGLGGTSGIDEQYF | TGCAGCGTGAGAGGGCTCGGAGGGACTAGCGGGATAGACGAGCAGTACTTC
TRBJ1-3 | NA | TRBV9 | few | CASSDLMGNTIYF | TGTGCCAGCAGCGACTTAATGGGAAACACCATATATTTT
TRBJ1-2 | NA | TRBV9 | NA | CASSPWEGQAYGYTF | TGTGCCAGCAGCCCTTGGGAGGGGCAGGCATATGGCTACACCTTC
TRBJ1-1 | NA | TRBV15 | NA | CATSRWTANTEAFF | TGTGCCACCAGCAGGTGGACAGCGAACACTGAAGCTTTCTTT
TRBJ2-3 | NA | TRBV7-6 | once | CASSSEAPDTQYF | TGTGCCAGCAGTTCTGAGGCCCCAGATACGCAGTATTTT
TRBJ2-7 | NA | TRBV28 | once | CASKSTGTSYEQYF | TGTGCCAGCAAATCCACAGGGACCTCCTACGAGCAGTACTTC
TRBJ1-1 | TRBD1 | TRBV6-6 | few | CASSDGTGREAFF | TGTGCCAGCAGTGACGGGACAGGGCGCGAAGCTTTCTTT
TRBJ2-7 | NA | TRBV11-2 | NA | CASSLIARGGHSEQYF | TGTGCCAGCAGCTTAATTGCTCGTGGGGGACACTCCGAGCAGTACTTC
TRBJ2-3 | NA | TRBV15 | NA | CATSRAAGLLADTQYF | TGTGCCACCAGCAGAGCGGCGGGTCTATTGGCAGATACGCAGTATTTT
TRBJ2-1 | NA | TRBV7-9 | NA | CASSLALVWDEQFF | TGTGCCAGCAGCTTAGCGCTGGTCTGGGATGAGCAGTTCTTC
TRBJ2-7 | TRBD2 | TRBV14 | NA | CASSHLGEGEQYF | TGTGCCAGCAGCCATCTCGGGGAGGGCGAGCAGTACTTC
TRBJ1-1 | TRBD1 | TRBV7-9 | few | CASSFQQGMNTEAFF | TGTGCCAGCAGCTTTCAACAGGGGATGAACACTGAAGCTTTCTTT
TRBJ2-2 | TRBD2 | TRBV2 | NA | CASSWTSGRAGELFF | TGTGCCAGCAGTTGGACTAGCGGGAGAGCCGGGGAGCTGTTTTTT
TRBJ2-5 | TRBD1 | TRBV7-2 | NA | CASSLTTGYTLETQYF | TGTGCCAGCAGCTTAACGACAGGGTATACTCTAGAGACCCAGTACTTC
TRBJ1-5 | NA | TRBV9 | NA | CASSVAGKTNQPQHF | TGTGCCAGCAGCGTAGCTGGGAAAACCAATCAGCCCCAGCATTTT
TRBJ2-2 | NA | TRBV4-1 | NA | CASSLGLTDTGELFF | TGCGCCAGCAGCCTCGGACTCACCGACACCGGGGAGCTGTTTTTT
TRBJ2-5 | TRBD2 | TRBV15 | few | CATSRAPLVAGEETQYF | TGTGCCACCAGCAGAGCACCCCTTGTGGCGGGAGAAGAGACCCAGTACTTC
TRBJ2-6 | NA | TRBV5-1 | NA | CASTYARVSSGANVLTF | TGCGCCAGCACCTACGCGAGAGTCAGCTCTGGGGCCAACGTCCTGACTTTC
TRBJ1-5 | NA | TRBV11-2 | NA | CASSLFDRYGNQPQHF | TGTGCCAGCAGCCTATTCGACAGGTATGGCAATCAGCCCCAGCATTTT
TRBJ2-3 | TRBD2 | TRBV11-2 | NA | CASSLGSGSADTQYF | TGTGCCAGCAGCTTGGGCAGCGGGAGTGCAGATACGCAGTATTTT
TRBJ2-7 | NA | TRBV11-2 | once | CASSLSLEQYF | TGTGCCAGCAGCTTGTCCCTGGAGCAGTACTTC
TRBJ1-2 | TRBD1 | TRBV29-1 | NA | CSVATGLEGYTF | TGCAGCGTGGCGACAGGGCTGGAGGGCTACACCTTC
TRBJ2-7 | NA | TRBV6-5 | NA | CASRPSLYEQYF | TGTGCCAGCCGCCCGTCCTTATACGAGCAGTACTTC